The 12 T cell receptor beta chains given below trace back to one sample, sequenced in a study of neoadjuvant nivolumab and ipilimumab in lung cancer. The protocol was immunoSEQ multiplex PCR, while the TCRdb copy is restricted to in-frame clones and leaves out a portion. The table records 15,000 to 20,000 clones, around 77% of them present only once. The starting material was tumor tissue, obtained after neoadjuvant nivolumab, alone or with ipilimumab, at or shortly before surgery. These receptors all come from an adult with non-small cell lung cancer.

This chain connects TRBV7-9 to TRBJ1-1; 10 bases align to TRBD1. Trimming cost V 3 bases and J 5 bases; bases outside gene matches: 6. The germline CDR1 and CDR2 sequences are SEHNR and FQNEAQ (reference sequence). The CDR3 contains 15 residues. The CDR3 is CASSFGTGVGTEAFF. The CDR3 nucleotides are TGTGCCAGCAGCTTCGGGACAGGGGTAGGGACTGAAGCTTTCTTT.

This sequence joins TRBV11-3 and TRBJ2-3; D unclear. The germline V gene encodes CDR1 SGHNT and CDR2 YENEEA. This CDR3 is built from 14 residues. The V gene lost 5 bases and the J gene lost 1 base, with 10 bases spanning the gap. This chain's CDR3 is CASSPRIRTDTQYF. The CDR3 region has the DNA TGTGCCAGCAGCCCGCGAATTCGCACAGATACGCAGTATTTT.

This chain connects TRBV18 to TRBJ1-5; 7 bases fit TRBD1. V dropped 2 bases and J dropped 3; count of bases not matched to a gene: 4. The CDR3 consists of 15 residues. Germline V gene sequence: CDR1 KGHSH, CDR2 LQKENI. CDR3 protein: CASSPDDRDNQPQHF. In nucleotides, the CDR3 is TGTGCCAGCTCACCAGACGACAGGGACAATCAGCCCCAGCATTTT.

This clone was detected once. J is TRBJ1-4 and V is TRBV2, with D maybe TRBD1 (5 bases). The V gene's germline CDR1 is SNHLY and CDR2 FYNNEI. V lost 5 bases and J 3 bases, leaving 10 bases between the germline ends. CDR3 length: 14 amino acids. CDR3 region: CASSPLGANEKLFF. DNA of the CDR3: TGTGCCAGCAGTCCCTTGGGGGCTAATGAAAAACTGTTTTTT. Using reference TRBV2 and TRBJ1-4 for the parts outside the CDR3, the full variable domain is EPEVTQTPSHQVTQMGQEVILRCVPISNHLYFYWYRQILGQKVEFLVSFYNNEISEKSEIFDDQFSVERPDGSNFTLKIRSTKLEDSAMYFCASSPLGANEKLFFGSGTQLSVL.

The chain has TRBV7-3 and TRBJ1-4, with TRBD1 matching over 7 bases. CDR3 size: 18 residues. Germline assignment: CDR1 SGHTA and CDR2 FQGTGA. V shed 1 base, J shed 0 bases, and the junction held 8 bases outside the gene matches. CDR3 in DNA: TGTGCCAGCAGCTTAAAGGGAGACAGGGATGCAACTAATGAAAAACTGTTTTTT. Amino acid sequence: CASSLKGDRDATNEKLFF.

V usage is TRBV5-6 and J usage is TRBJ2-7; weak D call: TRBD2 (5 bases). The V end was cut by 1 base, the J end by 7 bases, with 15 bases between. The germline V gene has CDR1 SGHDT and CDR2 YYEEEE. The CDR3 has 14 amino acids. CDR3 sequence (DNA): TGTGCCAGCAGCTTGTCGGCTCTCCGGAGGGAGCAGTACTTC. Translation: CASSLSALRREQYF.

V gene TRBV7-9 combines with J gene TRBJ2-2, with D uncertain. Germline assignment: CDR1 SEHNR and CDR2 FQNEAQ (reference sequence). The germline V and J ends were trimmed by 6 bases and 2 bases, with 10 bases remaining between them. This CDR3 spans 14 amino acids. The CDR3 here is CASSPDFNTGELFF. CDR3 bases: TGTGCCAGCAGTCCAGACTTCAACACCGGGGAGCTGTTTTTT.

This sequence joins TRBV7-4 and TRBJ2-7, with D unresolved. The germline V and J ends were trimmed by 0 bases and 6 bases, with 12 bases remaining between them. CDR1 and CDR2 (germline): SGHVT, SQSDAQ. This CDR3 has 14 amino acids. CDR3 DNA: TGTGCCAGCAGCTTAGCGGATGGGCCTACCGAGCAGTACTTC. Translation gives CASSLADGPTEQYF.

This sequence joins TRBV4-3 and TRBJ2-5; TRBD2 agrees at 12 bases. J was trimmed by 5 bases and V by 3 bases; bases with no gene match: 4. CDR3 length: 15 residues. The germline CDR1 and CDR2 sequences are LGHNA and YSLEER. The CDR3 sequence is CASSQGTSGLETQYF. The CDR3, as DNA: TGCGCCAGCAGCCAGGGGACTAGCGGGTTGGAGACCCAGTACTTC.

This clone was detected a few times. The V and J genes are TRBV7-9 and TRBJ2-6; D gene unclear. The CDR3 has 13 residues. Trimming stripped 7 bases from V and 0 bases from J, with 4 bases between. The germline V gene encodes CDR1 SEHNR and CDR2 FQNEAQ (reference sequence). CDR3 in amino acids: CASTVSGANVLTF. The CDR3 coding sequence is TGTGCCAGCACCGTCTCTGGGGCCAACGTCCTGACTTTC. The entire variable domain, with the rest obtained from reference TRBV7-9 and TRBJ2-6, is as follows: DTGVSQNPRHKITKRGQNVTFRCDPISEHNRLYWYRQTLGQGPEFLTYFQNEAQLEKSRLLSDRFSAERPKGSFSTLEIQRTEQGDSAMYLCASTVSGANVLTFGAGSRLTVL.

V usage is TRBV27 and J usage is TRBJ2-7; either TRBD1 or TRBD2 may supply D (6 bases each). The CDR3 loop spans 13 amino acids. The germline gives CDR1 MNHEY, CDR2 SMNVEV (reference sequence). V gave up 2 bases and J gave up 6 bases, with 11 bases separating them. This chain's CDR3 is CASSLLGGGEQYF. The DNA of the CDR3 is TGTGCCAGCAGTTTACTGGGGGGCGGCGAGCAGTACTTC.

The chain joins TRBV7-2 to TRBJ2-5; no reliable D call. Between the trimmed V and J ends, which lost 2 bases and 1 base, there was a span of 8 bases. The CDR3 has 14 amino acids. Per germline, CDR1 SGHTA and CDR2 FQGNSA. CDR3 sequence: CASSLLATQETQYF. Here the CDR3 DNA reads TGTGCCAGCAGCTTATTGGCAACCCAAGAGACCCAGTACTTC.